This T cell receptor (beta chain) was captured by sequencing in a study of cytomegalovirus exposure and HLA in healthy donors. On the study more broadly: An earlier analysis identified approximately 110 million unique TCR beta sequences in 150 million to 200 million T cells.

The CDR3 consists of 15 residues. V dropped 8 bases and J dropped 1 base, with 17 bases sitting between them. The germline gives CDR1 ENHRY, CDR2 SYGVKD. This clone was counted a few times. Its antigen is still unknown. The study ran its PCR with 60 Vbeta and 13 Jbeta primers. Libraries were prepared by immunoSEQ multiplex PCR; TCRdb keeps only in-frame clonotypes and omits some of them. The data hold roughly 70,000 clones, with just under 75% observed a single time. Whole-study findings and limits: Reportedly, diagnosis of cytomegalovirus status by the classifier showed high specificity and sensitivity. It was 150 to 200 TCR beta chains that were listed as cytomegalovirus-associated.

The sequence was obtained from a human donor in good health. The V gene is TRBV10-3, the J gene TRBJ1-1; D uncertain. The source material was PBMCs. CDR3 region: CAIGAPQRRNTEAFF. As DNA, the CDR3 is TGTGCCATCGGAGCTCCACAACGCAGGAACACTGAAGCTTTCTTT.